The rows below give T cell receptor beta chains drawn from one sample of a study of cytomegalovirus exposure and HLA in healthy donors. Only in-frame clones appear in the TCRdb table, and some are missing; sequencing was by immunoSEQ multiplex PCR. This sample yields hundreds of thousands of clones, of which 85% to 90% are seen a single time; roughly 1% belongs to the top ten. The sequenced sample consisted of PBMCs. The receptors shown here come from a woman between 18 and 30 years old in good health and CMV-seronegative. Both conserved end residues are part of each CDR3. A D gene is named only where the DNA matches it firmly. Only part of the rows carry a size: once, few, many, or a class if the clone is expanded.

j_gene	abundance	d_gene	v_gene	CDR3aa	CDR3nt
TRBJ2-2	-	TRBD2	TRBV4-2	CASSWGLASTGELFF	TGTGCCAGCAGCTGGGGACTAGCGAGCACCGGGGAGCTGTTTTTT
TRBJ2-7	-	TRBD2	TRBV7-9	CASSSSRRGLAGGNEQYF	TGTGCCAGCAGCTCATCTAGACGCGGGCTAGCGGGAGGGAACGAGCAGTACTTC
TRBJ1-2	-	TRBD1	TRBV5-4	CASRMRQGGNYGYTF	TGTGCCAGCAGGATGAGACAGGGGGGGAATTATGGCTACACCTTC
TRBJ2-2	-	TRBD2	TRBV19	CASSMASGVNTGELFF	TGTGCCAGTAGTATGGCTAGCGGGGTTAACACCGGGGAGCTGTTTTTT
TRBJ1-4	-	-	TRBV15	CATSRNRATNEKLFF	TGTGCCACCAGCCGGAACAGAGCAACTAATGAAAAACTGTTTTTT
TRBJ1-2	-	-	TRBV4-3	CASSQDRGGYGYTF	TGCGCCAGCAGCCAAGACCGGGGAGGCTATGGCTACACCTTC
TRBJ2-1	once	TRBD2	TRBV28	CASSTSGRASNEQFF	TGTGCCAGCAGCACTAGCGGGAGGGCAAGCAATGAGCAGTTCTTC
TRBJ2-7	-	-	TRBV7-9	CASSLSPFFEAVPYEQYF	TGTGCCAGCAGCTTATCCCCCTTCTTCGAAGCGGTCCCCTACGAGCAGTACTTC
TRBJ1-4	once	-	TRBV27	CAKRSGGVGEKLFF	TGTGCCAAAAGATCGGGGGGCGTAGGTGAAAAACTGTTTTTT
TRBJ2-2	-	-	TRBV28	CASSLLATGELFF	TGTGCCAGCAGTTTACTAGCCACGGGGGAGCTGTTTTTT
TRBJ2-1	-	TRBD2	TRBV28	CASSAASGGAREQFF	TGTGCCAGCAGTGCCGCTAGCGGGGGGGCGAGAGAGCAGTTCTTC
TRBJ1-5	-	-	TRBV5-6	CASSGGDQPQHF	TGTGCCAGCAGCGGGGGCGATCAGCCCCAGCATTTT
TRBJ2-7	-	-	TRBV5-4	CASSVTMSSYEQYF	TGTGCCAGCAGCGTGACTATGAGCTCCTACGAGCAGTACTTC
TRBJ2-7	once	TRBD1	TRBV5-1	CASSPGRGLSYEQYF	TGCGCCAGCAGCCCAGGCAGGGGGCTTTCCTACGAGCAGTACTTC
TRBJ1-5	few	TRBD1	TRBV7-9	CASSRGQGNQPQHF	TGTGCCAGCAGCCGGGGACAGGGTAATCAGCCCCAGCATTTT
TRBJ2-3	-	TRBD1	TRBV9	CASSRTQGAQIDTQYF	TGTGCCAGCAGCAGAACTCAGGGGGCGCAAATAGATACGCAGTATTTT
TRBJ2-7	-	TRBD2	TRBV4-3	CASSSGRGGYEQYF	TGCGCCAGTTCAAGCGGGAGGGGGGGCTACGAGCAGTACTTC
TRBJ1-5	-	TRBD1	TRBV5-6	CASSRGQIYQPQHF	TGTGCCAGCAGCCGGGGACAGATTTATCAGCCCCAGCATTTT
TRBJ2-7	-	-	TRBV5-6	CASSPPPGEQYF	TGTGCCAGCAGCCCCCCCCCGGGGGAGCAGTACTTC
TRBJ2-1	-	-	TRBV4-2	CASSQVKGSYHEQFF	TGTGCCAGCAGCCAAGTTAAGGGGTCGTACCATGAGCAGTTCTTC
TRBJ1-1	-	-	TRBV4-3	CASSQDPMNTEAFF	TGCGCCAGCAGCCAAGATCCAATGAACACTGAAGCTTTCTTT
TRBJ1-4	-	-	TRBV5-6	CASSLGQGRSEKLFF	TGTGCCAGCAGCCTCGGGCAGGGAAGGAGTGAAAAACTGTTTTTT